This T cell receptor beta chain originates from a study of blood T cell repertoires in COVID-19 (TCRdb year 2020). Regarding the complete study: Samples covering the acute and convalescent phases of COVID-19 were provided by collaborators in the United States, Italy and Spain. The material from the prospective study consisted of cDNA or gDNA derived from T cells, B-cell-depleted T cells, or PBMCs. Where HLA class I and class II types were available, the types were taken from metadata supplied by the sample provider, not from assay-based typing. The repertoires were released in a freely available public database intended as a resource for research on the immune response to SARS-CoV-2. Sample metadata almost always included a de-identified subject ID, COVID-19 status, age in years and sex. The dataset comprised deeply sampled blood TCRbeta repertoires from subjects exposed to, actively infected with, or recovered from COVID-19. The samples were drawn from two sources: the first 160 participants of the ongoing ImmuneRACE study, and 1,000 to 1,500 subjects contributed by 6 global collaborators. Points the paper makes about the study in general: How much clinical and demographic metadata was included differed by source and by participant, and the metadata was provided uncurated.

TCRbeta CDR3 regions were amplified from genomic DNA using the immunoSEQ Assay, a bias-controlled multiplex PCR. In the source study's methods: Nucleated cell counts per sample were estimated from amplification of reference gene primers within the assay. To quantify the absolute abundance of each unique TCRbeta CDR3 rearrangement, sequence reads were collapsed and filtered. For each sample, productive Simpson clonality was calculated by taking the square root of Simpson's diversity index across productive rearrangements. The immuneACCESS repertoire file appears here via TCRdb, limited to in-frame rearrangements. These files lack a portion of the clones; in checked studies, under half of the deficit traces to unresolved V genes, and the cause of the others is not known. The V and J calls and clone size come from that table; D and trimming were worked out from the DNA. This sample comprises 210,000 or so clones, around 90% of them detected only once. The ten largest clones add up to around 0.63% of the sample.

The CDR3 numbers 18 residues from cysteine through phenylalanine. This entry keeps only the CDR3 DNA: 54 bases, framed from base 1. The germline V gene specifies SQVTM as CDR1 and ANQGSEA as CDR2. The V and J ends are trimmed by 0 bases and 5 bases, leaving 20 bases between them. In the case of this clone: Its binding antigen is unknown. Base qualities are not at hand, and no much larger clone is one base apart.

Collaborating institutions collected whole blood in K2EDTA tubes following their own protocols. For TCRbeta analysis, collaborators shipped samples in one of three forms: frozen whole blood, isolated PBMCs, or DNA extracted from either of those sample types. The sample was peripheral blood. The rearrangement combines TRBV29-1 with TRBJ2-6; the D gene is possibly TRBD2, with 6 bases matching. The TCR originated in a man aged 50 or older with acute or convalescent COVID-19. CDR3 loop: CSVEDQSALSGWANVLTF. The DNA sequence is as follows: TGCAGCGTTGAAGATCAGTCGGCCCTTAGCGGCTGGGCCAACGTCCTGACTTTC.